This T cell receptor beta chain was profiled in a study of CD8 T cells in Susac syndrome. Germline assignment: CDR1 SGHDT and CDR2 YYEEEE. The CDR3 loop spans 14 amino acids. V lost 2 bases and J 4 bases, leaving 10 bases between the germline ends. Negative isolation was used for CD8+ and CD4+ T cells, and FACS enrichment was applied to TEMRA cells. Reverse transcription of about 0.5 to 1 ug RNA was carried out with random hexamers. immunoSEQ multiplex PCR amplified TCR beta CDR3 across 54 Vbeta, 13 Jbeta. One entry per CDR3 protein, called by TCRdb with MiXCR from the immunoSEQ multiplex PCR reads. Here the sample spans roughly 200,000 distinct CDR3 sequences, roughly 92% being singletons.

The origin of this receptor is a human donor in good health. The rearrangement joins TRBV5-6 to TRBJ1-3; D gene unclear. The sequenced sample consisted of CD4+ T cells from PBMCs. DNA for the CDR3: TGTGCCAGCAGCTTAGGGAGGTACGGAAACACCATATATTTT. Its protein product is CASSLGRYGNTIYF.